This T cell receptor beta chain was recorded in a study of blood T cells in healthy people across ages. About the study: The capture of about one barcoded beta molecule per two T cells was achieved by template switching. Regarding the study as a whole: Researchers deemed the diversity estimates from one million T cells underestimates. What prevented conclusive comparison of naive and antigen-experienced cells was that PBMCs were unsorted.

Concerning this clonotype: As yet, its antigen is unknown.

Germline assignment: CDR1 SGHTA and CDR2 FQGTGA. J lost 0 bases, V lost 5 bases, and 19 bases had no gene match. This CDR3 has 21 amino acids. The authors ran a second PCR of about 6 to 12 cycles using a sample-barcoded 5' primer and a J-beta primer mix. Researchers report that a template-switch adaptor with 12 random nucleotides tagged each cDNA molecule. In TCRdb, the 5' RACE reads were re-called with MiXCR into one record per CDR3 protein. The table records about 1.6 million distinct CDR3 sequences, about 32% of them present only once. This clonotype was obtained from a woman in her twenties or thirties in good health. The sequenced sample was blood. The genes are TRBV7-3 and TRBJ1-4; the match to TRBD1 covers 9 bases. CDR3 DNA sequence: TGTGCCAGCAGCCATCCTCGGGGGGGGACAGGGTTTCCCGCAACTAATGAAAAACTGTTTTTT. This translates into CASSHPRGGTGFPATNEKLFF.